The rows below give T cell receptor beta chains drawn from one sample of a study of T cells in Graves' hyperthyroidism and ophthalmopathy. TCRdb re-analysed the multiplex PCR reads in MiXCR, keeping a single row per CDR3 protein. The sample consists of around 520,000 distinct CDR3 sequences, around 22% of them appearing once. Sequencing was carried out using blood. These receptors came from a woman under 40 with Graves' ophthalmopathy. Both conserved end residues are part of each CDR3. D genes are given only for firm matches. For some rows the clone size is stated as once, few or many, or as a class when expanded; others skip it.

d_call clone_size j_call v_call cdr3_nt cdr3_aa
. . TRBJ1-6 TRBV12-3/TRBV12-4 TGTGCCAGCAGTTTAGCCACGGGACTGAGTAATTCACCCCTCCACTTT CASSLATGLSNSPLHF
TRBD2 many TRBJ2-7 TRBV27 TGTGCCAGCAGCCCTGTAGTAGCGGGTACCTACGAGCAGTACTTC CASSPVVAGTYEQYF
. few TRBJ1-5 TRBV20-1 TGCAGTGCCGCGACGGGCCCTAGCAATCAGCCCCAGCATTTT CSAATGPSNQPQHF
. many TRBJ1-6 TRBV6-5 TGTGCCAGCAGTTCTCCGGACAGTACGATCACCCTCCACTTT CASSSPDSTITLHF
TRBD1 . TRBJ2-7 TRBV27 TGTGCCAGCAGTCCCCTGGGGGACAGGGTTCTCGAGCAGTACTTC CASSPLGDRVLEQYF
TRBD1 many TRBJ2-2 TRBV6-5 TGTGCCAGCAGTTTCGACCGGGACAGGGTGAACACCGGGGAGCTGTTTTTT CASSFDRDRVNTGELFF
. . TRBJ2-7 TRBV6-1 TGTGCCAGCCGCCCTGTACTAGAGCGATACGAGCAGTACTTC CASRPVLERYEQYF
. . TRBJ1-6 TRBV11-2 TGTGCCAGCAGCTTAGAGGAGGTGTCAGGGACTTCACCCCTCCACTTT CASSLEEVSGTSPLHF
. . TRBJ1-5 TRBV12-3/TRBV12-4 TGTGCCAGCAGCCCCCCTAGATGGAATCAGCCCCAGCATTTT CASSPPRWNQPQHF
. many TRBJ1-2 TRBV11-1 TGTGCCAGCAGCTTAGATTTCACTCAGGGTCAAGGCTATGGCTACACCTTC CASSLDFTQGQGYGYTF
. few TRBJ1-2 TRBV11-1 TGTACCAGCAGCTTGGTCGGTAACTATGGCTACACCTTC CTSSLVGNYGYTF
. many TRBJ2-5 TRBV20-1 TGCAGTGCTATCTGGAGAAAAGAGACCCAGTACTTC CSAIWRKETQYF
. few TRBJ2-7 TRBV5-8 TGTGCCAGCAGCTTGATGGCAGGGTCGGACGAGCAGTACTTC CASSLMAGSDEQYF
TRBD2 . TRBJ2-2 TRBV19 TGTGCCAGTAAGACTAGCTTAAACACCGGGGAGCTGTTTTTT CASKTSLNTGELFF
TRBD1 few TRBJ1-2 TRBV6-1 TGTGCCTGCCGCAGACAGGGTGGTTATGGCTACACCTTC CACRRQGGYGYTF
. many TRBJ1-2 TRBV6-2/TRBV6-3 TGTGCCAGCAGTATCCGAGACGAGAATCTCTATGGCTACACCTTC CASSIRDENLYGYTF
. few TRBJ1-1 TRBV4-3 TGCGCCAGCAGCCAAGATCGGGGGCAGGGGGCTTTCTTT CASSQDRGQGAFF
TRBD1 many TRBJ1-5 TRBV20-1 TGCAGTGCTAGAGAACCAGGGGGCGTCAATCAGCCCCAGCATTTT CSAREPGGVNQPQHF
. many TRBJ1-2 TRBV28 TGTGCCAGCGCTACCCTGGGGACCAATAACTATGGCTACACCTTC CASATLGTNNYGYTF
TRBD1 . TRBJ2-7 TRBV2 TGTGCCAGCGGGGACAGACTCTACGAGCAGTACTTC CASGDRLYEQYF
TRBD2 . TRBJ2-3 TRBV2 TGTGCCAGCAGGCCCGGGACTAGCGGGGGTGGGGGCACAGATACGCAGTATTTT CASRPGTSGGGGTDTQYF
TRBD1 few TRBJ1-2 TRBV30 TGTGCCTGGAGTGTGGACAGGGCCTATGGCTACACCTTC CAWSVDRAYGYTF
TRBD1 . TRBJ2-5 TRBV7-9 TGTGCCAGCAGCTTAGGGGGACAGGGACAAGAGACCCAGTACTTC CASSLGGQGQETQYF
. many TRBJ1-3 TRBV10-3 TGTGCCATCAGAACGGTCTCTGGAAACACCATATATTTT CAIRTVSGNTIYF
. . TRBJ1-5 TRBV12-3/TRBV12-4 TGTGCCAGCAGTTTGGGTCTTTTGGGACAGCCCCAGCATTTT CASSLGLLGQPQHF
. once TRBJ2-7 TRBV29-1 TGCAGCGCCTCTACAGGATTGCTCTACGAGCAGTACTTC CSASTGLLYEQYF
. many TRBJ2-2 TRBV12-3/TRBV12-4 TGTGCCAGCAGCTGGCTTAGGTGGGGGGCAACGAACACCGGGGAGCTGTTTTTT CASSWLRWGATNTGELFF
. . TRBJ1-1 TRBV28 TGTGCCAGCACTCCCATGAACACTGAAGCTTTCTTT CASTPMNTEAFF
TRBD1 many TRBJ1-1 TRBV12-3/TRBV12-4 TGTGCCAGCAGCCTGACAGGGTCGAACACTGAAGCTTTCTTT CASSLTGSNTEAFF
. many TRBJ2-4 TRBV20-1 TGCAGTGCTACAATGACGGTAGCCAAAAACATTCAGTACTTC CSATMTVAKNIQYF
. . TRBJ2-7 TRBV6-1 TGTGCCAGCAGCGAAGTCGGTATATCCTACGAGCAGTACTTC CASSEVGISYEQYF
TRBD1 many TRBJ1-2 TRBV5-1 TGCGCCAGCAGCTTGTACGGCAACGCCCGGTCAGGGGGCTACTATGGCTACACCTTC CASSLYGNARSGGYYGYTF
. many TRBJ2-7 TRBV10-3 TGTGCCATCCGTGACACGAACTACGAGCAGTACTTC CAIRDTNYEQYF
. many TRBJ1-1 TRBV15 TGTGCCACCAGCAGAGTAGGACGCGTTGGGGACACTGAAGCTTTCTTT CATSRVGRVGDTEAFF
. many TRBJ2-5 TRBV7-2 TGTGCCAGCAGCAAGGACATTTCGGGGACCCAGTACTTC CASSKDISGTQYF
. many TRBJ1-1 TRBV6-5 TGTGCCAGCAGTTACTTTAAGGACACTGAGGCTTTCTTT CASSYFKDTEAFF
TRBD1 many TRBJ2-7 TRBV27 TGTGCCAGCAGAGAGGACAGGCTTCATCCCTACGAGCAGTACTTC CASREDRLHPYEQYF
. . TRBJ1-5 TRBV6-2/TRBV6-3 TGTGCCAGCAGTTACTCCGCCGGAGTTGGTAATCAGCCCCAGCATTTT CASSYSAGVGNQPQHF
TRBD1 many TRBJ1-5 TRBV20-1 TGCAGTGCTAGAGAGGGACAGGGCAATCAACCCCAGCATTTT CSAREGQGNQPQHF
. many TRBJ1-5 TRBV2 TGTGCCAGCAGTGCCCCGCTTGGGGAGGAACGTAATCAGCCCCAGCATTTT CASSAPLGEERNQPQHF
TRBD1 few TRBJ2-5 TRBV5-1 TGCGCCAGCAGCGGACCGACAGGGGTGGAAGAGACCCAGTACTTC CASSGPTGVEETQYF
. many TRBJ1-1 TRBV7-6 TGTGCCAGCAGCTTAGAGGGATTCGACACTGAAGCTTTCTTT CASSLEGFDTEAFF
. . TRBJ2-7 TRBV7-6 TGTGCCAGCAGTTCCCCGGACCAAGCCTACGAGCAGTACTTC CASSSPDQAYEQYF
TRBD2 few TRBJ2-1 TRBV28 TGTGCCAGCAGTTCGGCGGGAGTCAACAATGAGCAGTTCTTC CASSSAGVNNEQFF
TRBD2 . TRBJ2-7 TRBV20-1 TGCAGTGCTTTTGGCCGGCGGGAGCACTACGAGCAGTACTTC CSAFGRREHYEQYF
TRBD1 many TRBJ2-7 TRBV6-1 TGTGCCAGCAGTGGAGATCGGGACAGGATGCGTTACGAGCAGTACTTC CASSGDRDRMRYEQYF
. . TRBJ1-1 TRBV6-1 TGTGCCAGCAGTGAGGGAGAGGGCTCGGGAACTGAAGCTTTCTTT CASSEGEGSGTEAFF
. few TRBJ1-2 TRBV6-1 TGTGCCAGCAGGGCTAGGGAGGTTGGCTACACCTTC CASRAREVGYTF
. many TRBJ1-3 TRBV6-5 TGTGCCAGCAGTTCGGCGGACTCTGGAAACACCATATATTTT CASSSADSGNTIYF
TRBD2 few TRBJ2-7 TRBV9 TGTGCCAGCAGCACCCGAGGGGCTAGCGGGTACTACGAGCAGTACTTC CASSTRGASGYYEQYF